The following is a T cell receptor (beta chain) sequence with its context. TCRdb's table, derived via immunoSEQ multiplex PCR, lists solely in-frame clones and lacks some. Of tens of thousands of clones listed, about 89% are singletons. The source of the sample is a study of T cell changes during pregnancy in multiple sclerosis. Sequences were derived from CD8+ T cells from peripheral blood mononuclear cells, sampled in the second trimester of pregnancy. This sequence originates from a female donor with multiple sclerosis, enrolled in a pregnancy study.

Written as DNA, the CDR3 is TGCGCCAGCAGCCAAGGGGAGGGGTCTGGGGCCAACGTCCTGACTTTC. This codes for CASSQGEGSGANVLTF. This chain connects TRBV4-3 to TRBJ2-6; 7 bases align to TRBD2. The trim removed 1 base at V and 1 base at J, leaving 1 base unmatched. Germline CDR1 and CDR2: LGHNA and YSLEER. This CDR3 contains 16 residues.